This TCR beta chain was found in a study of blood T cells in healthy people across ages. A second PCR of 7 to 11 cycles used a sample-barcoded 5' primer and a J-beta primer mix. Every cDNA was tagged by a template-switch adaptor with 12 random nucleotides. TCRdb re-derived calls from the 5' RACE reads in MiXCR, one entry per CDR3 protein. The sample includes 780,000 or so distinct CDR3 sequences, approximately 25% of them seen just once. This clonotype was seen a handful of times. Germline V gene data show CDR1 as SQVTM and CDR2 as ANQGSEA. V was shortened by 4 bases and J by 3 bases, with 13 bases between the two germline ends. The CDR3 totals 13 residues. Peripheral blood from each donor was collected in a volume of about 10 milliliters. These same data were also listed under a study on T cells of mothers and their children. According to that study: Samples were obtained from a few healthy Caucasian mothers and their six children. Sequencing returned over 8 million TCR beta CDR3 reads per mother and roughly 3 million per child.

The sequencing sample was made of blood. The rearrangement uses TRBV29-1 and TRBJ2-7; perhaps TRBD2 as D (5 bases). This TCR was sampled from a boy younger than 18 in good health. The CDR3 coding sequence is TGCAGCGTTGGACGGGGAGATGGCTACGAGCAGTACTTC. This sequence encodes CSVGRGDGYEQYF.